The 18 T cell receptor beta chains below come from one sample, sequenced in a study of blood T cells in healthy people across ages. For the second PCR, which ran for about 7 to 12 cycles, a sample-barcoded 5' primer and a J-beta primer mix were used. Each CDR3 protein is one row after TCRdb ran MiXCR on the 5' RACE reads. Counted here are 850,000 to 1,100,000 distinct CDR3 sequences, around two fifths occurring once; the ten biggest clones make up under 15%. Sequencing was done on a sample of blood. These receptors came from a man younger than 35 in good health.

This clonotype has more than one count but fewer than ten. The chain links TRBV12-3 or TRBV12-4 to TRBJ1-2; D call uncertain. The V and J ends lost 0 bases and 4 bases respectively, with 9 bases between them. The CDR3 contains 14 residues. This CDR3 reads CASSLALGPYGYTF. In nucleotides, the CDR3 is TGTGCCAGCAGTTTAGCGTTAGGTCCCTATGGCTACACCTTC.

This clonotype came up a few times. The gene calls are TRBV6-5 and TRBJ2-1; TRBD1 is a possible D gene (6 bases). V dropped 5 bases and J dropped 6 bases, with 17 bases sitting between them. The CDR3 has 15 residues. Germline CDR1 and CDR2: MNHEY and SVGAGI. CDR3 loop: CASSLTSTRGNEQFF. CDR3 coding DNA: TGTGCCAGCAGTCTTACCTCCACCAGGGGCAATGAGCAGTTCTTC.

This clonotype came up a few times. The chain recombines TRBV7-2 with TRBJ2-2, with TRBD1 as a possible D gene (5 bases). Trimming pared 3 bases from V and 1 base from J, leaving 9 bases between. The CDR3 totals 15 residues. Germline V gene lookup returns CDR1 SGHTA and CDR2 FQGNSA. CDR3 loop: CASSFAGQNTGELFF. In DNA, the CDR3 is TGTGCCAGCAGCTTTGCAGGGCAGAACACCGGGGAGCTGTTTTTT. Full variable domain (outside the CDR3, taken from reference TRBV7-2 and TRBJ2-2): GAGVSQSPSNKVTEKGKDVELRCDPISGHTALYWYRQSLGQGLEFLIYFQGNSAPDKSGLPSDRFSAERTGGSVSTLTIQRTQQEDSAVYLCASSFAGQNTGELFFGEGSRLTVL.

This clonotype has more than one count but fewer than ten. The V gene is TRBV25-1, the J gene TRBJ1-2, with 7 bases lining up with TRBD1. CDR1 is MGHDK, CDR2 SYGVNS, per germline. The CDR3 totals 13 residues. V lost 2 bases to trimming and J lost 6 bases; unmatched junction nucleotides: 3. For the CDR3, the DNA is TGTGCCAGCAGTGAACCCGGGACAGATGGCTACACCTTC. Translating gives CASSEPGTDGYTF.

Ten or more counts support this clonotype. The chain joins TRBV24-1 to TRBJ2-3, with 7 positions matching TRBD1. The ends lost 4 bases at V and 4 bases at J; junction bases unmatched: 4. The germline V gene has CDR1 KGHDR and CDR2 SFDVKD. CDR3 size: 14 residues. The CDR3 region is CATSEEDRADTQYF. The DNA of the CDR3 is TGTGCCACCAGTGAGGAAGACAGGGCAGATACGCAGTATTTT.

This clonotype occurred a few times. The chain carries TRBV28 and TRBJ2-5, with D perhaps matching TRBD1 or TRBD2 (6 bases each). The germline CDR1 and CDR2 sequences are MDHEN and SYDVKM. Trimming took off 5 bases at V and 4 bases at J, with 20 bases between the two ends. The CDR3 has 16 residues. DNA of the CDR3: TGTGCCAGCAGTACGCGGGACACCCACCTCCTAGAGACCCAGTACTTC. Residues: CASSTRDTHLLETQYF. Based on the CDR3 plus reference TRBV28 and TRBJ2-5, the full variable domain is DVKVTQSSRYLVKRTGEKVFLECVQDMDHENMFWYRQDPGLGLRLIYFSYDVKMKEKGDIPEGYSVSREKKERFSLILESASTNQTSMYLCASSTRDTHLLETQYFGPGTRLLVL.

The chain has TRBV7-9 and TRBJ2-2; D is uncertain. CDR1 and CDR2 (germline): SEHNR, FQNEAQ (reference sequence). CDR3 length: 14 amino acids. V lost 5 bases and J 6 bases, leaving 13 bases between the germline ends. CDR3 amino acids: CASSPPREAGELFF. As DNA, the CDR3 is TGTGCCAGCAGCCCACCTCGAGAGGCCGGGGAGCTGTTTTTT.

This clonotype was recorded a few times. The chain has TRBV7-2 and TRBJ2-3; possible D gene TRBD2, 6 bases. The CDR3 sequence is 15 residues long. The V gene lost 8 bases and the J gene lost 3 bases, with 18 bases spanning the gap. Germline loops: CDR1 SGHTA, CDR2 FQGNSA. The CDR3: CASGDRGGFTDTQYF. In DNA, the CDR3 is TGTGCCAGCGGCGACCGGGGAGGATTTACAGATACGCAGTATTTT.

The genes are TRBV6-1 and TRBJ1-1, with D tentatively TRBD1 (5 bases). The CDR3 totals 15 residues. Germline V gene data show CDR1 as MNHNS and CDR2 as SASEGT. V shed 7 bases and J shed 0 bases, with 15 bases lying between them. The CDR3 loop reads CASTGGQLLNTEAFF. CDR3 in DNA: TGTGCCAGCACTGGAGGACAATTATTGAACACTGAAGCTTTCTTT.

With respect to this clonotype: A much larger clone sits a single nucleotide away, making a read error possible. J is TRBJ1-2 and V is TRBV29-1; D is undetermined. CDR3 length: 14 amino acids. CDR1 SQVTM and CDR2 ANQGSEA come from the germline V gene. The CDR3 nucleotides read TGCAGCATTGAATCCACCGGGACTAACTATGGCTACACCTTC. Its protein product is CSIESTGTNYGYTF.

J is TRBJ2-1 and V is TRBV4-3; no firm D call. V was trimmed by 1 base and J by 8 bases, leaving 12 bases between them. The CDR3 covers 14 residues. Germline V gene data show CDR1 as LGHNA and CDR2 as YSLEER. DNA of the CDR3: TGCGCCAGCAGCCAAGCCCAGCTTCGCCATGAGCAGTTCTTC. This codes for CASSQAQLRHEQFF.

This clonotype was counted between two and nine times. The genes are TRBV2 and TRBJ2-3, with D possibly TRBD1 on 5 matching bases. Trimming left V 10 bases short and J 8 bases short, with 10 bases between. Germline CDR1 SNHLY, CDR2 FYNNEI. The CDR3 sequence is 10 residues long. The CDR3 protein is CATAQGTQYF. In DNA, the CDR3 is TGTGCCACGGCCCAGGGTACGCAGTATTTT.

The V gene is TRBV12-3 or TRBV12-4, the J gene TRBJ2-7; TRBD1 aligns across 7 bases. This CDR3 region has 14 residues. With V trimmed by 3 bases and J by 5 bases, 7 bases remained unmatched. CDR3 bases: TGTGCCAGCAGTTTTTTGGACAGGCTGGACGAGCAGTACTTC. Translating gives CASSFLDRLDEQYF.

The V call is TRBV9, the J call TRBJ2-5; 9 bases agree with TRBD2. The CDR3 runs 15 residues. J was trimmed by 11 bases and V by 0 bases; bases with no gene match: 11. Germline V lookup: CDR1 SGDLS, CDR2 YYNGEE. This CDR3 is CASSVGASGDNEQYF. CDR3 in DNA: TGTGCCAGCAGCGTAGGTGCTAGCGGGGACAATGAGCAGTACTTC.

On this clonotype: A read error may explain this, as a much larger clone is one base away. The chain carries TRBV18 and TRBJ1-1; TRBD1 aligns across 8 bases. Germline assignment: CDR1 KGHSH and CDR2 LQKENI. CDR3 length: 15 residues. The CDR3, as DNA: TGTGCCAGCTTACCACAGGTAGGACAGGGTGATGAAGCTTTCTTT. As protein: CASLPQVGQGDEAFF.

This clonotype was counted between two and nine times. The V and J genes are TRBV11-2 and TRBJ2-5; 9 bases map to TRBD1. Per the germline V gene, CDR1 is SGHAT and CDR2 is FQNNGV. This CDR3 spans 17 amino acids. After removal of 2 bases from V and 1 base from J, the junction contained 8 bases not matched to a gene. The CDR3 region is CASSLHRGRDFQETQYF. Written as DNA, the CDR3 is TGTGCCAGCAGCTTACACAGGGGGCGAGATTTCCAAGAGACCCAGTACTTC.

This clonotype has a handful of counts. The V gene is TRBV29-1, the J gene TRBJ2-3, with D maybe TRBD2 (5 bases). The CDR3 consists of 15 residues. Germline CDR1 and CDR2: SQVTM and ANQGSEA. Between the trimmed V and J ends, which lost 6 bases and 6 bases, there was a span of 22 bases. CDR3 in amino acids: CSVEAPGPPRDTQYF. The DNA for the CDR3 is TGCAGCGTGGAGGCCCCTGGTCCCCCTCGGGATACGCAGTATTTT.

V and J are TRBV7-2 and TRBJ2-1; 7 nucleotides line up with TRBD2. The V gene end was trimmed by 5 bases and the J gene end by 10 bases; junction bases not matched to a gene: 11. The CDR3 spans 14 residues. Germline V gene sequence: CDR1 SGHTA, CDR2 FQGNSA. CDR3 nucleotide sequence: TGTGCCAGCAGCCCAAGACTAGCCTCTGGAGAGCAGTTCTTC. This encodes CASSPRLASGEQFF.